The clone carrying this T cell receptor (beta chain) has at least ten counts. The antigen is undetermined. Breast cancer patients provided tissue from their axillary draining lymph nodes. The length of the CDR3 is 17 residues. Germline values: CDR1 SGHRS, CDR2 YFSETQ. Unmatched junction bases numbered 7, after V lost 0 bases and J lost 6 bases. The data were obtained in a study of breast tumors, draining lymph nodes, adjacent tissues. Findings and limits, study-wide: Tumor repertoires ranked between lymph nodes and nontumor tissue in diversity, with V and J gene preferences.

TCRdb independently ran MiXCR on the multiplex PCR reads; one entry per CDR3 protein. The table lists about 150,000 distinct CDR3 sequences, approximately 20% of them singletons. The chain uses TRBV5-1 and TRBJ2-3; 13 bases match TRBD2. This sequence originates from a female donor with breast cancer. Some clones in this sample may be carry-over from other donors' samples. The sample consisted of axillary lymph node tissue. The CDR3 nucleotides read TGCGCCAGCAGCTTGGGGGGACTAGCGGGAAGAACGGATACGCAGTATTTT. It encodes CASSLGGLAGRTDTQYF.